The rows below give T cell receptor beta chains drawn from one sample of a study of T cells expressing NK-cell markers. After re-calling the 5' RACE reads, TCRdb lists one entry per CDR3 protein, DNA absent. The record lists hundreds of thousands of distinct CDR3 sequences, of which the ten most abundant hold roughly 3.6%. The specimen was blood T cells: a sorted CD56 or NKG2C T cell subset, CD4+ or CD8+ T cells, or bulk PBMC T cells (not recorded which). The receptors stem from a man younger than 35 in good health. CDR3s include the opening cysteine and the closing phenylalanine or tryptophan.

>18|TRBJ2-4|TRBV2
CASSELSATSLAKNIQYF
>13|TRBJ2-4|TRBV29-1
CSARAGRENIQYF
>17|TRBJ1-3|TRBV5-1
CASSLGDVQGAGNTIYF
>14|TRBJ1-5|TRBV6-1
CASSAGQSAGPQHF
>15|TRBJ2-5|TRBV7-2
CASSPLPMGSETQYF
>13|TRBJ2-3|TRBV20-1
CSARGSGTDTQYF
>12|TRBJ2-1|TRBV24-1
CATSASGLDQFF
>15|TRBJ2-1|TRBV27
CASRLAGGPPNEQFF
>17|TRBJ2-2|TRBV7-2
CASSPELAGLRTGELFF
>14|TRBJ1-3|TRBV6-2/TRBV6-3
CASSNRGSGNTIYF
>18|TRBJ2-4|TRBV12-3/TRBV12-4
CASSLQGARPLAKNIQYF
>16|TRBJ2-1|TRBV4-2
CASSQERTSGTNEQFF
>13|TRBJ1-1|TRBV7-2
CASSLGQGKKAFF
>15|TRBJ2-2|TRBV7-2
CVSSPTSGSPGELFF
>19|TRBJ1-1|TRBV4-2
CASSESPIRDITMNTEAFF
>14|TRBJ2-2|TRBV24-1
CATSSDRGTGELFF
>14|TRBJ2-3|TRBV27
CASSFGGSPDTQYF
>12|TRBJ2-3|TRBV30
CAWRTLTDTQYF
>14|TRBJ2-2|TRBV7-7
CASSSGIYTGELFF
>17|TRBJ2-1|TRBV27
CATSHTGTSGIFNEQFF
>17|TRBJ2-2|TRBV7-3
CASSPGRGRRYTGELFF
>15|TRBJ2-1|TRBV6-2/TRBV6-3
CASRKSGRVYNEQFF
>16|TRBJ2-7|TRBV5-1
CASSFAAGWLGNEQYF
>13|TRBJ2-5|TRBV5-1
CASSGRTQETQYF
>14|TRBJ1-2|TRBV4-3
CASSQETGLYGYTF
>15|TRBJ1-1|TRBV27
CASSYLAGTNTEAFF
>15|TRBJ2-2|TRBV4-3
CASSQSSGRWGELFF
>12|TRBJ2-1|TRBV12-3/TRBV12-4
CASRRLAAEQFF
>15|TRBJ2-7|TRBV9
CASSPRSTGHYEQYF
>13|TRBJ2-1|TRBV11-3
CASSPYRDYEQFF
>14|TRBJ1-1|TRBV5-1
CASSLGGPHTEAFF
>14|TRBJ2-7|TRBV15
CATSPRDSDYEQYF
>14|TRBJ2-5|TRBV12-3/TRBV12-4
CASTESGGSETQYF
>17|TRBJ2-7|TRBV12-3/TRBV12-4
CASSLGHLGTWNYEQYF
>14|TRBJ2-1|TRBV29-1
CSGLGPTSYNEQFF
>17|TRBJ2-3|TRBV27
CASSSPLAGGGTDTQYF
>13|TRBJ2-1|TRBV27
CASSSTESNEQFF
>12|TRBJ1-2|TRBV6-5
CASSQQGLGYTF
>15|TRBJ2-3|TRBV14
CASRQTGGRTDTQYF
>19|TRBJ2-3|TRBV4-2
CASSQRGPGATSSTDTQYF
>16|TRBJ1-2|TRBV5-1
CASSLVYRGQFYGYTF
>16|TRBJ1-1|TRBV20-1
CSARDPKDRGATEAFF
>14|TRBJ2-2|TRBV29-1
CSARGQRNTGELFF
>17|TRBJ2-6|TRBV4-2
CASSQVQGAAGANVLTF
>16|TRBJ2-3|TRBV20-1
CSARDVRGDSTDTQYF
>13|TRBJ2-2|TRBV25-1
CASSDPAVRELFF
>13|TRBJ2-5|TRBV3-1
CASSQDYGETQYF
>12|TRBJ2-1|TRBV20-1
CSASAGYNEQFF
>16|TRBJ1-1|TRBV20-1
CSARIRAFSMNTEAFF
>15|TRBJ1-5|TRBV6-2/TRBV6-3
CASSPGGGFNQPQHF
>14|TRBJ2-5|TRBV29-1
CSVRNRGFQETQYF
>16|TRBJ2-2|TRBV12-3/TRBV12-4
CASSLAGQPNTGELFF
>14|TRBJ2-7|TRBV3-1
CASSQNRLAGQLYF
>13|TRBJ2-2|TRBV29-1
CSVAQGNTGELFF
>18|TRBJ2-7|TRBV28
CASSLGRDRLALSYEQYF